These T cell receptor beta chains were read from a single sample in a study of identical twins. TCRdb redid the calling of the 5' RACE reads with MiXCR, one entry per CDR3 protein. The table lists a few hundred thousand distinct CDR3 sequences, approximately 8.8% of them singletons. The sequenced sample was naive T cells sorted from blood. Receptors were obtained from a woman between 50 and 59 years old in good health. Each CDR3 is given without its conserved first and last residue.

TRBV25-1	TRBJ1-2	ASSMRGLYGYT
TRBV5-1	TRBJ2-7	ASSLGGKRTTYEQY
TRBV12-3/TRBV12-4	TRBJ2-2	ASRRGQNTGELF
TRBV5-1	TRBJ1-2	ASTQDRPVEGYT
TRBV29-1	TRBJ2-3	SVDRANTDTQY
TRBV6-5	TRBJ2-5	ASSYVGQETQY
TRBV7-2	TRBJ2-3	ASSLSGTLLSTDTQY
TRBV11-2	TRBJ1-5	ASSSQYSNQPQH
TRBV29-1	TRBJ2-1	SVERNRYNEQF
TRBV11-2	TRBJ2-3	ASSLTRTVSTDTQY
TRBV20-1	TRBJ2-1	SAGGLAGDNEQF
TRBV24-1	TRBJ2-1	ATQSGLSYNEQF
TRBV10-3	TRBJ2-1	AIRGTSVIEQF
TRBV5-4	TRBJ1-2	ASSPGDYGYT
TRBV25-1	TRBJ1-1	ASPSRRDPDEAF
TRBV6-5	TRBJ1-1	ASSLGGVGSPEAF
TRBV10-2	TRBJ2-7	ATRGTGAGEQY
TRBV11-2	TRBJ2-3	ASSLGPSEPAPDTQY
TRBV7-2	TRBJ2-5	ASSPLGTGGETQY
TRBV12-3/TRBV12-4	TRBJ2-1	ASTSGDNEQF
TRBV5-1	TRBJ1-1	ASSLGTGGLYTEAF
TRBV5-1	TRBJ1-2	ASSLQGDNYGYT
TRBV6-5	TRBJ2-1	ASSGGNEQF
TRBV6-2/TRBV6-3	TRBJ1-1	ASWTFGGDTEAF
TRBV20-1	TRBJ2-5	SAIVGETQY
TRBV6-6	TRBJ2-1	ASSYSIYAGQF
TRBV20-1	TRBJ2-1	SARLRNWNEQF
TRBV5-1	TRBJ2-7	ASSSPAGAALSYEQY
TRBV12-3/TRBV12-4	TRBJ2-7	ASSLRTGAEQY
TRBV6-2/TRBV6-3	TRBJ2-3	ATLPAGRVSDTQY
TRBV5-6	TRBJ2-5	ASSRDLGQVQTETQY
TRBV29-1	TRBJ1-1	SADRTGNTEAF
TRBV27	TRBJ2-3	ASSLQGRTDTQY
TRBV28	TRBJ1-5	ASSPAGGGQPQH
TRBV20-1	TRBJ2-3	SARTTAGFSTDTQY
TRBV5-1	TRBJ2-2	ASRGRAGETSTGELF
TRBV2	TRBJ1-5	ASRRDRDQPQH
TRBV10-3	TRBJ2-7	AISPRTGGDPYEQY
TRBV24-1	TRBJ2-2	ATSDLSLGGTGELF
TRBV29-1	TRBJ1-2	SVSGTGGPNYGYT
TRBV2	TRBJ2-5	ASNYGEPGTQY
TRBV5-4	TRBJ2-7	ASSLQGTNYEQY
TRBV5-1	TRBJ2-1	ASRSGSIFYNEQF
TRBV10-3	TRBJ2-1	AISGTPMGGEF
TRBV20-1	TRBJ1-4	SAQGGQGLVKLF
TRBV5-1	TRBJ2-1	ASSLGGLVDEQF
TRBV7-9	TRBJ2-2	ASSSDPLNTGELF
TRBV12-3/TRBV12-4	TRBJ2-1	ASRATESSYNEQF
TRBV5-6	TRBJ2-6	ASSQSPGLLSGANVLT
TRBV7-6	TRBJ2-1	ASSLLVGEQF
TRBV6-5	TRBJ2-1	ASSYMGGGNEQF
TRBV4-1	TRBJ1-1	ASSHPMKGGEAF
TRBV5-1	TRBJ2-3	ASSTTPIGNTDTQY
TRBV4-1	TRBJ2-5	ASSQVGGETQY
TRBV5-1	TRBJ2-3	ASSRNTDTQY
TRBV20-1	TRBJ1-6	SASPKPNSPLH